The clone carrying this TCR beta chain has just a few counts. The antigen is unknown. A single record per CDR3 protein comes from TCRdb applying MiXCR to the 5' RACE reads. The data contain tens of thousands of distinct CDR3 sequences, approximately 7.5% of them singletons. The sample originates from a study of T cells after yellow fever vaccination. Findings of the study overall: Although the secondary response was weaker, it peaked faster, at day 5 versus 15. A minor fraction of clonotypes spanned both CD4 and CD8 compartments.

V lost 4 bases to trimming and J lost 0 bases, with 10 bases between them. CDR3 length: 14 residues. Germline V gene sequence: CDR1 LGHNA, CDR2 YSLEER. The chain joins TRBV4-3 to TRBJ2-7; tentatively, D is TRBD1 (6 bases). Sequencing used CD8+ T cells sorted from PBMCs, obtained on the day of the yellow fever booster vaccination. The clonotype comes from a man aged 25 to 40 who received the YFV17D yellow fever vaccine. Here the CDR3 reads CASSRNRASYEQYF. CDR3 sequence (DNA): TGCGCCAGCAGCCGCAACAGGGCCTCCTACGAGCAGTACTTC.